These 23 T cell receptor beta chains came from one sample sequenced in a study of blood T cell repertoires in COVID-19. Using immunoSEQ multiplex PCR, the repertoire was profiled, and TCRdb retains in-frame clones only, with some absent. The table lists almost 400,000 clones, under 90% of them singletons. Sequenced: PBMCs or T cells enriched from blood (not recorded which). All receptors come from a woman in her twenties or thirties who had recovered from COVID-19.

The gene calls are TRBV5-1 and TRBJ1-4; perhaps TRBD1 as D (6 bases). V was clipped by 8 bases and J by 5 bases, with 13 bases between them. CDR1 SGHRS and CDR2 YFSETQ come from the germline V gene. The CDR3 sequence is 13 residues long. CDR3 DNA sequence: TGCGCCAGTAGGAGACAGGACAATGAAAAACTGTTTTTT. Translated: CASRRQDNEKLFF. The whole variable domain, remainder taken from reference TRBV5-1 and TRBJ1-4, is KAGVTQTPRYLIKTRGQQVTLSCSPISGHRSVSWYQQTPGQGLQFLFEYFSETQRNKGNFPGRFSGRQFSNSRSEMNVSTLELGDSALYLCASRRQDNEKLFFGSGTQLSVL.

J is TRBJ2-7 and V is TRBV4-2; 7 bases align to TRBD1. Germline V gene sequence: CDR1 LGHNA, CDR2 YNFKEQ. V lost 2 bases and J lost 4; bases outside the gene matches: 5. The CDR3 loop spans 14 amino acids. This CDR3 is CASSQRQGEYEQYF. CDR3 nucleotide sequence: TGTGCCAGCAGCCAACGGCAGGGGGAGTACGAGCAGTACTTC.

This clone was observed a single time. The rearrangement joins TRBV2 to TRBJ2-5, with 7 bases aligning to TRBD2. The CDR3 totals 13 residues. Unmatched junction bases numbered 3, after V lost 6 bases and J lost 2 bases. CDR1 and CDR2 (germline): SNHLY, FYNNEI. CDR3 sequence reads: CASSAGLQETQYF. CDR3 DNA: TGTGCCAGCAGCGCGGGACTACAAGAGACCCAGTACTTC.

There are a few counts of this clone. The chain joins TRBV2 to TRBJ2-1; 7 nucleotides agree with TRBD2. Per germline, CDR1 SNHLY and CDR2 FYNNEI. The V gene end was trimmed by 1 base and the J gene end by 10 bases; junction bases not matched to a gene: 7. The CDR3 sequence is 14 residues long. The CDR3 reads CASSEGREVAEQFF. The CDR3 DNA follows: TGTGCCAGCAGTGAAGGTCGGGAGGTGGCGGAGCAGTTCTTC.

This clone was picked up a small number of times. This chain links TRBV3-1 (or the pseudogene TRBV3-2) with TRBJ1-2; D remains unclear. The CDR3 consists of 13 residues. Trimming took off 1 base at V and 3 bases at J, with 6 bases between the two ends. From germline, CDR1 is LGHDT and CDR2 YNNKEL (reference sequence). CDR3 region: CASSQVVYYGYTF. The CDR3, as DNA: TGTGCCAGCAGCCAAGTAGTTTACTATGGCTACACCTTC.

This chain joins TRBV11-2 and TRBJ2-3; no clear D. The CDR3 is 13 amino acids. Trimming cost V 0 bases and J 6 bases, with 7 bases left between them. Germline CDR1 reads SGHAT; CDR2 reads FQNNGV. The CDR3 region has the DNA TGTGCCAGCAGCTTAGAGTACTCGGATACGCAGTATTTT. Protein sequence: CASSLEYSDTQYF.

The CDR3 coding sequence is TGTGCCAGCAGCCGGACAGCCAATCAGCCCCAGCATTTT. Protein: CASSRTANQPQHF. This rearrangement joins TRBV3-1 (or the pseudogene TRBV3-2) to TRBJ1-5; TRBD1 is a possible D gene (6 bases). This CDR3 contains 13 residues. Germline V gene sequence: CDR1 LGHDT, CDR2 YNNKEL (reference sequence). V lost 4 bases, J lost 3 bases, and 7 bases lay in between.

J is TRBJ2-7 and V is TRBV5-6; D uncertain. Trimming took off 2 bases at V and 6 bases at J, with 6 bases between the two ends. CDR3 length equals 11 residues. CDR1 and CDR2 from the germline V gene are SGHDT and YYEEEE. The CDR3 DNA reads TGTGCCAGCAGCTTCAGAGGCGAGCAGTACTTC. It codes for CASSFRGEQYF.

Of note for this clone: The DNA is omitted, as the CDR3 cannot be located on it reliably, and the CDR3 follows TCRdb's listing. V and J are TRBV6-1 and TRBJ1-2; TRBD1 was called by the table and not checked on the DNA. Germline V CDR1 and CDR2: MNHNS, SASEGT. The CDR3 length is 13 residues, termini included. CDR3: CASSEVGQGAHTF.

In DNA, the CDR3 is TGTGCCTATAGGACAGGGCCCCACTATGGCTACACCTTC. Translated, it gives CAYRTGPHYGYTF. The chain links TRBV30 to TRBJ1-2; 8 bases are shared with TRBD1. V lost 7 bases to trimming and J lost 3 bases; unmatched junction nucleotides: 7. CDR1 and CDR2 from the germline V gene are GTSNPN and SVGIG (reference sequence). This CDR3 contains 13 residues. Based on the CDR3 plus reference TRBV30 and TRBJ1-2, the full variable domain is SQTIHQWPATLVQPVGSPLSLECTVEGTSNPNLYWYRQAAGRGLQLLFYSVGIGQISSEVPQNLSASRPQDRQFILSSKKLLLSDSGFYLCAYRTGPHYGYTFGSGTRLTVV.

J is TRBJ1-2 and V is TRBV5-1; 7 bases are a match to TRBD1. V shed 0 bases, J shed 7 bases, and the junction held 6 bases outside the gene matches. Germline CDR1 SGHRS, CDR2 YFSETQ. The CDR3 is 14 residues long. CDR3 residues: CASSLGQGARGYTF. Written as DNA, the CDR3 is TGCGCCAGCAGCTTGGGACAGGGTGCGCGTGGCTACACCTTC.

This clone appeared a single time. The chain combines TRBV7-9 with TRBJ2-5, with TRBD2 matching over 10 bases. CDR3 size: 16 residues. Germline-derived CDR1 and CDR2 are SEHNR and FQNEAQ (reference sequence). The ends lost 4 bases at V and 5 bases at J; junction bases unmatched: 10. The CDR3 loop reads CASSSRRTSGIETQYF. The CDR3 DNA is TGTGCCAGCAGCTCTAGGAGGACTAGCGGAATTGAGACCCAGTACTTC.

The V call is TRBV21-1, the J call TRBJ1-2; the D call TRBD1 from the table was never checked on the DNA. TRBV21-1 is a pseudogene segment. The length of the CDR3 is 14 residues. In nucleotides, the CDR3 is TGTGCCAGCAGCAAAGTAGGAAACAGCTATGGCTACACCTTC. Protein: CASSKVGNSYGYTF.

The chain employs TRBV9 and TRBJ2-2; weak D call: TRBD2 (6 bases). The CDR3 consists of 15 residues. The V end was cut by 3 bases, the J end by 2 bases, with 11 bases between. CDR1 is SGDLS and CDR2 is YYNGEE in the germline V gene. CDR3 coding DNA: TGTGCCAGCAGCGCGGGAGTAACCAACACCGGGGAGCTGTTTTTT. Its translation: CASSAGVTNTGELFF. The variable domain in full, with the rest retrieved from reference TRBV9 and TRBJ2-2, is DSGVTQTPKHLITATGQRVTLRCSPRSGDLSVYWYQQSLDQGLQFLIQYYNGEERAKGNILERFSAQQFPDLHSELNLSSLELGDSALYFCASSAGVTNTGELFFGEGSRLTVL.

The J gene is TRBJ1-1, the V gene TRBV19; the match to TRBD1 covers 7 bases. The CDR3 consists of 15 residues. The germline gives CDR1 LNHDA, CDR2 SQIVND (reference sequence). The V segment lost 4 bases and the J segment 0 bases; nucleotides outside the gene matches: 5. CDR3 nucleotides: TGTGCCAGTAGTAGCCTCGACAGGGTGAACACTGAAGCTTTCTTT. It translates to CASSSLDRVNTEAFF.

The chain links TRBV7-3 to TRBJ1-1; the D gene is possibly TRBD1 (5 bases). Germline CDR1 reads SGHTA; CDR2 reads FQGTGA. The CDR3 consists of 15 residues. V was clipped by 4 bases and J by 9 bases, with 21 bases between them. In DNA form, the CDR3 reads TGTGCCAGCAGCTCGTTGTTACAGGCGCCTTCAAAAGCTTTCTTT. Amino acid sequence: CASSSLLQAPSKAFF.

CDR3 bases: TGTGCCAGCAGTCTGGACAGGGGCGCTAACTATGGCTACACCTTC. It codes for CASSLDRGANYGYTF. The rearrangement links TRBV28 to TRBJ1-2; 9 bases agree with TRBD1. The CDR3 spans 15 residues. Germline CDR1 MDHEN, CDR2 SYDVKM. After removal of 5 bases from V and 0 bases from J, the junction contained 4 bases not matched to a gene.

In the case of this clone: The identical CDR3 is also encoded by other nucleotide sequences in the sample. V and J are TRBV5-1 and TRBJ1-2, with 8 bases fitting TRBD1. Germline CDR1 SGHRS, CDR2 YFSETQ. The CDR3 spans 15 residues. Trimming at V came to 0 bases and at J to 2 bases, leaving 3 bases not matched to a gene. The CDR3 protein is CASSLVQGGNYGYTF. For the CDR3, the DNA is TGCGCCAGCAGCTTGGTACAGGGGGGGAACTATGGCTACACCTTC.

This clone is a singleton in its sample. The chain employs TRBV6-5 and TRBJ1-2, with 9 nucleotides matching TRBD1. The CDR3 is 15 amino acids. Germline V gene data show CDR1 as MNHEY and CDR2 as SVGAGI. The V segment lost 6 bases and the J segment 2 bases; nucleotides outside the gene matches: 7. In nucleotides, the CDR3 is TGTGCCAGCAGACCGGGACAGGGAGGGAACTATGGCTACACCTTC. Amino acids: CASRPGQGGNYGYTF.

The chain recombines TRBV7-8 with TRBJ1-2, with D possibly matching TRBD1 (6 bases). V was cut by 5 bases and J by 4 bases, with 11 bases left in between. CDR1 is SGHVS and CDR2 is FQNEAQ in the germline V gene. The CDR3 spans 13 residues. CDR3 sequence: CASSPGTLYGYTF. Written as DNA, the CDR3 is TGTGCCAGCAGCCCAGGGACACTCTATGGCTACACCTTC.

V usage is TRBV10-3 and J usage is TRBJ1-3; tentatively, D is TRBD1 (6 bases). Germline V gene data show CDR1 as ENHRY and CDR2 as SYGVKD. V lost 7 bases and J lost 1, with 11 bases in between. CDR3 length: 14 residues. The CDR3, as DNA: TGTGCCATCAACGGACAGACTTCTGGAAACACCATATATTTT. Translation gives CAINGQTSGNTIYF.

The chain employs TRBV3-1 (or the pseudogene TRBV3-2) and TRBJ1-2, with D possibly matching TRBD1 (6 bases). V lost 5 bases and J lost 1, with 8 bases in between. The CDR3 has 13 residues. Looked up from germline, CDR1 is LGHDT and CDR2 is YNNKEL (reference sequence). The CDR3 loop is CASSTGLNYGYTF. CDR3 coding DNA: TGTGCCAGCAGCACAGGGCTTAACTATGGCTACACCTTC.

V gene TRBV6-1 combines with J gene TRBJ1-5; D not certain. Germline V gene lookup returns CDR1 MNHNS and CDR2 SASEGT. Trimming took 1 base from V and 1 from J, leaving 11 bases between them. The CDR3 runs to 16 residues. The CDR3 region is CASSEGKYGSNQPQHF. In DNA, the CDR3 is TGTGCCAGCAGTGAAGGGAAGTACGGGAGCAATCAGCCCCAGCATTTT.